This T cell receptor beta chain is from a study of human T cells and chemical hapten exposure listed by TCRdb under 2021. Describing the broader study: For sensitization, 2% DPC in acetone was applied to a roughly 2 cm by roughly 2 cm area of upper inner arm skin. Throughout the study period of roughly 24 weeks, patients also received therapeutic DPC doses to the scalp every week. Patch tests used Finn chambers with 0.01% DPC on the upper back, scored after 6 days by International Contact Dermatitis Research Group standards. The study tracked peripheral blood TCR repertoire changes in vivo during primary and secondary sensitization to the hapten diphenylcyclopropenone (DPC) in alopecia patients. Libraries were pooled for sequencing, and variation in per-sample TCR yields was attributed mainly to small differences in library volumes within the pool. Patient blood was sampled pre-sensitization (week 0) and at 2, 6 and about 24 weeks after DPC sensitization. Some 29 alopecia patients provided blood for TCR sequencing at one to four time points (pre-sensitization, 2, 6 and 24 weeks). The mostly female patient cohort included alopecia areata with under or over 50% scalp involvement, alopecia totalis and alopecia universalis. Study-level results and caveats: Repeated subsampling changed both the strength of the expansion versus patch-test correlation and the threshold at which the correlation became significant. The number of TCRs above 1 in 1000 frequency did not change with DPC sensitization; there was no evidence of global repertoire structure alterations. Patch test score was positively correlated with the number of PT1 expanded TCRs, with significance at thresholds 8, 16 and 32 but not at 4. Because all patients had alopecia, a presumed autoimmune disease, the immune response of the patients might differ from that of healthy individuals. Compared with pre-sensitization or healthy control sets, expanded TCRs formed significantly more large CDR3 similarity clusters, which is consistent with antigen-driven responses.

This clonotype was observed at least ten times. Its recognized antigen is unknown. Base qualities are not at hand, and no much larger clone is one base apart. Trimming removed 3 bases from V and 3 bases from J, leaving 8 bases between the germline ends. Via the germline V gene (reference sequence), CDR1 is MNHEY and CDR2 SMNVEV. Inclusive of the bounding cysteine and phenylalanine, the CDR3 is 13 residues long. Only the CDR3 portion is preserved as DNA: 39 bases, with reading frame beginning at the first base. This specimen's time point label, per the study, means: pre-sensitization, week 0. The treatment or condition label, read with the paper, signifies: therapeutic diphenylcyclopropenone sensitization with weekly scalp DPC. At each patch-test visit, blood was drawn before the patch test was applied. Patients were eligible if aged 18 to 70, diagnosed with alopecia and judged suitable for DPC therapy, and pregnant patients were excluded. Total RNA was extracted from unfractionated whole blood collected in Tempus Blood RNA tubes.

Library preparation used RACE. TCRdb names NextSeq 500 as the instrument used. During library preparation, unique molecular identifiers were attached to individual cDNA molecules so that TCRs could be counted in a quantitative, reproducible way. Both TCR alpha and TCR beta chains were sequenced from each blood RNA sample. The study's processing was this. Samples had a median of about 96,000 TCRs, with a range from about 23,224 to 750,000. V, J and CDR3 annotation of the TCR reads was carried out using the Decombinator software suite. To make PS versus PT1 abundance plots, every sample was subsampled to the same number of TCRs (28,000). Expanded TCRs were defined as absent before sensitization and observed at least eight times at the 2-week time point. TCRdb ran its own pipeline on the public reads, namely fastp trimming at Q25 and MiXCR clone calling, and kept in-frame beta chains. All rows with the same CDR3 protein become a single entry with the most common DNA and genes. These V and J calls derive from TCRdb rather than the authors' analysis. This sample gives around 300,000 distinct CDR3 sequences in total; approximately 7.5% of them show up just once. The ten largest clones represent about 1.1% of the sample.

The receptor chain draws on TRBV27 and TRBJ1-1, with the D gene too uncertain to name. This sequence originates from a man between 18 and 35 years old with alopecia areata. Some clones in this sample may be carry-over from other donors' samples. The sample consisted of whole blood, taken in connection with sensitization to the hapten diphenylcyclopropenone (DPC). The DNA is TGTGCCAGCAGTTTGCCGGGATACACTGAAGCTTTCTTT. It encodes CASSLPGYTEAFF.